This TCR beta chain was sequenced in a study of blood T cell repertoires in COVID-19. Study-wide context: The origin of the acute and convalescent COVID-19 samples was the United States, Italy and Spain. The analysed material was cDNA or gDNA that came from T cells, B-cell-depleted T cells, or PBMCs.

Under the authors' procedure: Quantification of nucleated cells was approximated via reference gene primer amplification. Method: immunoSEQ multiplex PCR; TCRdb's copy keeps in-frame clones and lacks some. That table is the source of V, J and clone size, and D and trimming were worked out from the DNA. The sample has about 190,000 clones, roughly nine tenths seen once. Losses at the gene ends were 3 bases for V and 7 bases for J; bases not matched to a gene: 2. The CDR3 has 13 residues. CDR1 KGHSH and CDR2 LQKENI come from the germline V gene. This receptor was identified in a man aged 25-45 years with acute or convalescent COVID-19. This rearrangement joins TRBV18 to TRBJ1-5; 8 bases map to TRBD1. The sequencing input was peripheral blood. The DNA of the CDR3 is TGTGCCAGCTCACCGACAGGGGCCCAGCCCCAGCATTTT. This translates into CASSPTGAQPQHF. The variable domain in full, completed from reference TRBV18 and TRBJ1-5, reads NAGVMQNPRHLVRRRGQEARLRCSPMKGHSHVYWYRQLPEEGLKFMVYLQKENIIDESGMPKERFSAEFPKEGPSILRIQQVVRGDSAAYFCASSPTGAQPQHFGDGTRLSIL.